The sequence of this TCR beta chain was determined in a study of blood T cell repertoires in COVID-19. About the research overall: COVID-19 samples collected from the United States, Italy and Spain covered acute and convalescent phases. Sources were T cells, B-cell-depleted T cells, or PBMCs; the material itself was cDNA or gDNA.

Authors' processing steps: Reference gene primer amplification gave estimated nucleated cell counts. The method was immunoSEQ multiplex PCR; TCRdb's version includes in-frame clones alone and lacks a portion of them. The D gene and trimming were derived from the DNA, and the V and J assignments and clone size from that table. This sample has 200,000 to 300,000 clones, with around 87% found just once. CDR1 and CDR2 (germline): SGHVS, FNYEAQ. J lost 0 bases, V lost 2 bases, and 8 bases had no gene match. The CDR3 is 18 amino acids. Sequencing was carried out using peripheral blood. This sequence originates from a woman in her 70s with active or convalescent COVID-19. The rearrangement joins TRBV7-6 to TRBJ2-2, with TRBD1 matching 8 bases. The CDR3 protein is CASSLIGTGNANTGELFF. The CDR3 DNA reads TGTGCCAGCAGCTTAATCGGGACAGGAAACGCGAACACCGGGGAGCTGTTTTTT.